This T cell receptor beta chain was observed in a study of breast tumors, draining lymph nodes, adjacent tissues. General study points: Data only fit, rather than demonstrated, lymph node origin of most tumor T cells. Most tumor T cells seemingly derive from lymph node, then expand in tumor. Tumor TCR diversity was below lymph nodes but above nontumor tissue. Luminal-like breast cancer showed significantly greater tumor-nontumor repertoire similarity than basal-like breast cancer did.

TCRdb reprocessed the multiplex PCR reads with MiXCR, giving one entry per CDR3 protein. The table lists fewer than 25,000 distinct CDR3 sequences, about 61% of them singletons. There are many counts of this clonotype. Antigen: not known. The CDR3 runs to 8 residues. CDR1 and CDR2 from the germline V gene are LNHDA and SQIVND (reference sequence). V lost 8 bases and J 7 bases, leaving 2 bases between the germline ends. Sequencing was performed on tumor-adjacent breast tissue. This chain joins TRBV19 and TRBJ1-2, with no clear D. This TCR was sampled from a female donor with breast cancer. Some clones in this sample may be carry-over from other donors' samples. This CDR3 is CASGGYTF. DNA for the CDR3: TGTGCCAGTGGTGGCTACACCTTC.